Sequencing of this T cell receptor (beta chain) was carried out in a study of glioma-infiltrating T cells. Notes on the study in general: Tissue and blood shared very few CDR3 sequences. Non-neoplastic patients had below-expected tissue-blood divergence, while all gliomas exceeded expectation.

This clonotype was found a few times. Its antigen is currently unknown. The iRepertoire nested amplicon-rescue multiplex PCR amplified TCR alpha and beta CDR3s from RNA. For one-step reverse transcription and amplification, 100-400 ng of tissue mRNA or PBMC total RNA was used. TCRdb used MiXCR to reprocess the multiplex PCR reads, holding one entry per CDR3 protein. The profile shows around 170,000 distinct CDR3 sequences, over 40% of them singletons. This CDR3 is built from 13 residues. Trimming cost V 3 bases and J 4 bases, with 7 bases left between them. The sequence was collected from a human donor with low-grade glioma or glioblastoma, undergoing nonglioma brain surgery, or in good health (not recorded which). Sample: glioma tissue, nonneoplastic brain tissue, or PBMCs (not recorded which). This chain joins TRBV12-3 or TRBV12-4 and TRBJ1-5; no definite D call. The CDR3 region has the DNA TGTGCCAGCAGTTTCTTGGGAAATCAGCCCCAGCATTTT. Translating gives CASSFLGNQPQHF.